This passage covers 24 T cell receptor delta chains from one sample sequenced in a study of delta chains in infants with herpesvirus infections. PBMC RNA was reverse transcribed using gamma-chain- and delta-chain-specific primers. TCRdb processed the RT-PCR reads again with the CATT caller. The sample yields over a thousand delta-chain clones, about 35% seen once. The sequencing used peripheral blood, collected at time point 1 of longitudinal follow-up. The receptors originated from a human donor who was a Ugandan infant, either HIV-exposed or HIV-unexposed (not recorded which).

Details on this clone: A read error may explain this, as a much larger clone is one base away. The chain links TRDV2 to TRDJ3, with 10 nucleotides matching TRDD3. The CDR3 sequence is 16 residues long. CDR1 is GEAIGNYY and CDR2 is EKD in the germline V gene. J was trimmed by 4 bases and V by 3 bases; bases with no gene match: 2. CDR3 nucleotides: TGTGCCTGTGACCCCTGGGGGATATGGGACACCCGACAGATGTTTTTC. This gives the protein CACDPWGIWDTRQMFF.

Note on this clone: Just one base apart from a much larger clone, this may be a read error. The same CDR3 also results from other DNA sequences found in this sample. The chain couples TRDV1 to TRDJ1; 7 bases agree with TRDD2. J lost 10 bases, V lost 5 bases, and 16 bases had no gene match. CDR1 and CDR2 from the germline V gene are TSWWSYY and QGS. The CDR3 consists of 15 residues. CDR3 DNA sequence: TGTGCTCTTGGGCCCGGAGCCTTCCTGCCGTCCGGACTCATCTTT. This encodes CALGPGAFLPSGLIF.

This clone ranks as medium-sized (0.01 to 0.1%). The chain has TRDV1 and TRDJ1, with TRDD1 as a possible D gene (5 bases). This CDR3 has 14 amino acids. CDR1 is TSWWSYY, CDR2 QGS, per germline. The V and J ends lost 2 bases and 2 bases respectively, with 9 bases between them. The CDR3 DNA is TGTGCTCTTGGGGAAAAGGGAAATACCGATAAACTCATCTTT. Its protein is CALGEKGNTDKLIF.

This clone rates as medium-sized. The V gene is TRDV1, the J gene TRDJ1, with TRDD3 matching 9 bases. The length of the CDR3 is 19 residues. Germline V CDR1 and CDR2: TSWWSYY, QGS. Unmatched junction bases numbered 13, after V lost 2 bases and J lost 0 bases. Here the CDR3 DNA reads TGTGCTCTTGGGGAAAGGGATCCCACTGGGGGACCCGACACCGATAAACTCATCTTT. Protein product: CALGERDPTGGPDTDKLIF.

In its sample, this clone was seen a few times. The chain links TRDV1 to TRDJ1; tentative D call: TRDD2 (9 bases). In germline, CDR1 is TSWWSYY, CDR2 QGS. The CDR3 length is 25 residues. V was pared by 3 bases and J by 0 bases, with 41 bases between. The CDR3 protein is CALGDPLPSFLLDWGLSQYTDKLIF. DNA for the CDR3: TGTGCTCTTGGGGACCCCCTGCCTTCCTTCCTACTCGACTGGGGGTTATCCCAGTACACCGATAAACTCATCTTT.

The chain uses TRDV1 and TRDJ1, with 8 bases lining up with TRDD3. Trimming at V came to 5 bases and at J to 0 bases, leaving 29 bases not matched to a gene. The CDR3 is 23 amino acids. From germline, CDR1 is TSWWSYY and CDR2 QGS. Written as DNA, the CDR3 is TGTGCTCTTGGGAAGTCCCCGAATTCCAGTGGGGGATGTACCCTTAAGTACACCGATAAACTCATCTTT. Its protein product is CALGKSPNSSGGCTLKYTDKLIF.

Turning to this clone: TCRdb pairs this DNA with a much larger clone's protein that differs at residue 13, likely a read error; the protein shown was translated from the DNA. DNA of the CDR3: TGTGCCTGGACTGACTGGGGGTTTTCCTCCTGGGACATCCGACAGATGTTTTTC. Translated: CAWTDWGFSSWDIRQMFF. The genes are TRDV2 and TRDJ3, with TRDD3 matching over 8 bases. The germline CDR1 and CDR2 sequences are GEAIGNYY and EKD. This CDR3 is 18 amino acids long.

This clone was seen only a few times. The chain employs TRDV1 and TRDJ1; 9 bases match TRDD3. The CDR3 has 24 amino acids. V trimming: 1 base; J trimming: 7 bases; junction bases outside the gene matches: 34. The germline V gene encodes CDR1 TSWWSYY and CDR2 QGS. CDR3: CALGEPRPCRFKGDTLRRHIKLIF. CDR3 nucleotide sequence: TGTGCTCTTGGGGAACCGCGACCTTGCCGATTTAAGGGGGATACTCTAAGACGCCACATTAAACTCATCTTT.

By sample share, this clone is medium-sized (0.01 to 0.1%). The chain has TRDV2 and TRDJ1, with TRDD3 as a possible D gene (5 bases). The CDR3 is made up of 14 amino acids. Germline V gene lookup returns CDR1 GEAIGNYY and CDR2 EKD. Trimming took off 3 bases at V and 1 base at J, with 11 bases between the two ends. The CDR3 DNA reads TGTGCCTGTGACCAATACGAGGGCACCGATAAACTCATCTTT. It is translated as CACDQYEGTDKLIF.

This clone is judged medium-sized. Within the sample, other DNA sequences also encode this same CDR3. The chain uses TRAV36/DV7 and TRDJ1; TRDD3 matches 7 bases. The germline V gene has CDR1 VTNFRS and CDR2 LTSSGIE (reference sequence). The ends lost 3 bases at V and 0 bases at J; junction bases unmatched: 8. The CDR3 consists of 15 residues. The CDR3 nucleotides read TGTGCTGTGGGGACGGGGGATGCGTACACCGATAAACTCATCTTT. As protein: CAVGTGDAYTDKLIF. Looking up the rest from reference TRAV36/DV7 and TRDJ1 gives the full variable domain: EDKVVQSPLSLVVHEGDTVTLNCSYEVTNFRSLLWYKQEKKAPTFLFMLTSSGIEKKSGRLSSILDKKELSSILNITATQTGDSAIYLCAVGTGDAYTDKLIFGKGTRVTVEP.

Concerning this clone: For this DNA, TCRdb reports the protein of a much larger clone, which diverges at residue 6, most likely from a read error; the protein presented here is translated directly from the DNA. The V call is TRAV29/DV5, the J call TRDJ1, with 10 bases identical to TRDD3. CDR3 size: 18 residues. Trimming took 2 bases from V and 8 from J; bases not matched to a gene: 21. The germline V gene has CDR1 NSMFDY and CDR2 ISSIKDK. The DNA for the CDR3 is TGTGCAGCAAGAGTGGCCTTCTCCTATACTGGGGGATTAGGCAAACTCATCTTT. This encodes CAARVAFSYTGGLGKLIF.

The V and J genes are TRDV2 and TRDJ3; maybe TRDD3 (6 bases). The CDR3 covers 19 residues. Germline V gene sequence: CDR1 GEAIGNYY, CDR2 EKD. V lost 3 bases and J 1 base, leaving 18 bases between the germline ends. The CDR3 loop reads CACDPYWEYGSWDTRQMFF. In nucleotides, the CDR3 is TGTGCCTGTGACCCGTACTGGGAATATGGATCCTGGGACACCCGACAGATGTTTTTC.

Sample share makes this clone medium-sized. This sequence joins TRDV1 and TRDJ1; 8 positions agree with TRDD3. The trim removed 2 bases at V and 3 bases at J, leaving 8 bases unmatched. The V gene's germline CDR1 is TSWWSYY and CDR2 QGS. The CDR3 covers 16 residues. The CDR3, as DNA: TGTGCTCTTGGGGAAACAAGGCACTGGGGGGCCGATAAACTCATCTTT. This sequence encodes CALGETRHWGADKLIF.

In the case of this clone: Just one base apart from a much larger clone, this may be a read error. The CDR3 region is CALGDPPDWGTEYTDKLIF. The CDR3 DNA reads TGTGCTCTTGGGGACCCACCTGACTGGGGGACCGAGTACACCGATAAACTCATCTTT. The chain has TRDV1 and TRDJ1; 9 bases map to TRDD3. CDR1 is TSWWSYY and CDR2 is QGS in the germline V gene. V was clipped by 3 bases and J by 0 bases; unmatched bases: 14. The CDR3 sequence is 19 residues long.

Regarding this clone: The junction departs from germline at one end; a sequencing error may be responsible. V gene TRDV1 combines with J gene TRDJ2, with TRDD2 as a possible D gene (7 bases). The CDR3 length is 21 residues. Germline V gene data show CDR1 as TSWWSYY and CDR2 as QGS. In DNA form, the CDR3 reads TGTGCTCTTGGGGAAGGATCCTTCCTTTCGTACTGGGCCCCCCTAACAGCACAATTCTTCTTT. It translates to CALGEGSFLSYWAPLTAQFFF.

Comments on this clone: This may stem from a read error, because a much larger clone lies one nucleotide away. This sequence joins TRDV1 and TRDJ1; 11 bases are shared with TRDD3. CDR1 is TSWWSYY, CDR2 QGS, per germline. The CDR3 sequence is 21 residues long. DNA for the CDR3: TGTGCTCTTGGGGAGTTTTCCCCAAACCTCTCTACTGGGGGATATCGAGGTAAACCCATCTTT. As protein: CALGEFSPNLSTGGYRGKPIF.

As regards this clone: Since a much larger clone is just one base distant, this may be a read error. The sample contains more than one DNA sequence encoding this CDR3. The V call is TRDV1, the J call TRDJ3, with 7 bases matching TRDD3. The CDR3 is 22 residues long. The germline CDR1 and CDR2 sequences are TSWWSYY and QGS. The V segment lost 4 bases and the J segment 1 base; nucleotides outside the gene matches: 19. The CDR3: CALGAPLPFMGESSWDTRQMFF. CDR3 nucleotides: TGTGCTCTTGGGGCCCCTCTTCCGTTCATGGGGGAGAGTTCCTGGGACACCCGACAGATGTTTTTC.

Turning to this clone: The likely explanation is a read error, given a far larger clone one base away. The chain has TRDV1 and TRDJ1; D is unclear. V was shortened by 3 bases and J by 4 bases, with 36 bases between the two germline ends. CDR1 is TSWWSYY, CDR2 QGS, per germline. The CDR3 is 22 residues long. CDR3 in DNA: TGTGCTCTTGGGGACCGACTCCTTACTAACCCGACTGAGGTCCCGGACAACGATAAACTCATCTTT. This codes for CALGDRLLTNPTEVPDNDKLIF.

This clone was found a few times. V is TRDV1 and J is TRDJ1, with TRDD3 identical over 8 bases. V was pared by 4 bases and J by 4 bases, with 20 bases of the junction left unmatched. CDR3 length equals 19 residues. CDR1 is TSWWSYY and CDR2 is QGS in the germline V gene. The CDR3 reads CALGVLNPLSAGGRDKLIF. The CDR3 region has the DNA TGTGCTCTTGGGGTCTTAAACCCCCTCTCGGCTGGGGGACGCGATAAACTCATCTTT.

This clone qualifies as large. The chain recombines TRDV2 with TRDJ2; possibly TRDD3 for D (5 bases). V was pared by 0 bases and J by 4 bases, with 5 bases between. There are 13 residues in the CDR3. CDR1 GEAIGNYY and CDR2 EKD come from the germline V gene. CDR3 bases: TGTGCCTGTGACACCTGGGGGACAGCACAACTCTTCTTT. Amino acid sequence: CACDTWGTAQLFF.

Of note for this clone: A read error is possible here, since a much larger clone lies one base away. This sample also contains other DNA sequences that code for the same CDR3. The chain joins TRDV1 to TRDJ2, with 8 bases matching TRDD3. Trimming removed 2 bases from V and 8 bases from J; junction bases left unmatched: 16. Germline CDR1 is TSWWSYY and CDR2 is QGS. The CDR3 sequence is 18 residues long. For the CDR3, the DNA is TGTGCTCTTGGGGAAGGGGGTGCCGCCCCGACTGGGGGGGCACAACTCTTCTTT. It codes for CALGEGGAAPTGGAQLFF.

This clone is termed medium-sized. The chain joins TRDV1 to TRDJ1; D ambiguous. Germline V CDR1 and CDR2: TSWWSYY, QGS. This CDR3 contains 11 residues. Trimming pared 8 bases from V and 4 bases from J, leaving 8 bases between. This chain's CDR3 is CALSGGDKLIF. CDR3 coding DNA: TGTGCTCTTTCGGGAGGCGATAAACTCATCTTT.

This clone counts as medium-sized (0.01 to 0.1%). The sample has other DNA sequences that encode this CDR3 too. The chain employs TRDV1 and TRDJ1, with 13 positions matching TRDD3. Germline values: CDR1 TSWWSYY, CDR2 QGS. This CDR3 is built from 25 residues. The V gene end was trimmed by 2 bases and the J gene end by 1 base; junction bases not matched to a gene: 28. Here the CDR3 reads CALGERNTYEGLLGDTPHGTDKLIF. CDR3 coding DNA: TGTGCTCTTGGGGAAAGGAATACCTACGAGGGGCTACTGGGGGATACGCCCCACGGCACCGATAAACTCATCTTT.

The rearrangement uses TRDV1 and TRDJ1; 11 nucleotides line up with TRDD3. CDR3 length: 20 amino acids. CDR1 is TSWWSYY and CDR2 is QGS in the germline V gene. Losses at the gene ends were 1 base for V and 10 bases for J; bases not matched to a gene: 23. The CDR3 spells CALGERLELGDNCSPVGLIF. The CDR3 DNA reads as TGTGCTCTTGGGGAACGTTTAGAACTGGGGGATAATTGCTCCCCCGTCGGACTCATCTTT.